This entry features one TCR beta chain sequence. Its antigen is unknown. No much larger clone exists at a distance of one base, and base qualities are not known. TCRbeta CDR3 regions were amplified from genomic DNA using the immunoSEQ Assay, a bias-controlled multiplex PCR. Concerning the study's data processing: Nucleated cell counts per sample were estimated from amplification of reference gene primers within the assay. To quantify the absolute abundance of each unique TCRbeta CDR3 rearrangement, sequence reads were collapsed and filtered. For each sample, productive Simpson clonality was calculated as the square root of Simpson's diversity index across productive rearrangements. TCRdb mirrors the immuneACCESS table, restricted to in-frame sequences. Some clones are absent from its copies; in checked studies, under half trace to an unresolved V gene, and the reason for the others is unknown. The V and J calls and clone size were taken over from that table, and D and trimming were inferred from the DNA. The sample table shows almost 250,000 clones, and around 86% are seen once. Together, the top ten hold roughly 1.6% of the sample.

Enrolling through a virtual design, the prospective study's participants ranged in age from roughly 18 to 89 years and lived across 24 United States geographic areas. In the prospective study, cohorts were assigned on the basis of participant-reported clinical history obtained from a screening survey and a study questionnaire. For ImmuneRACE Cohort 3, a participant was defined as recovered based on two consecutive negative NP/OP PCR tests, clearance by a healthcare professional, or resolution of symptoms. Each participant in the prospective study had whole blood, serum and a nasopharyngeal or oropharyngeal swab collected by mobile phlebotomists. Additional blood draws and questionnaires over an approximately two-month period could optionally be provided by prospective study participants. Before DNA extraction, prospective study blood samples were shipped either frozen or at room temperature. These data are taken from a study of blood T cell repertoires in COVID-19 (dated by TCRdb to 2019 to 2021). Background for the entire study: Samples from collaborators originated in the United States, Italy and Spain and spanned both the acute and convalescent phases of COVID-19. The repertoires were made available in a free public database intended to serve as a resource for research on the immune response to SARS-CoV-2. Subjects who had been exposed to COVID-19, were actively infected with it, or had recovered from it provided the deeply sampled blood TCRbeta repertoires that made up the dataset. Nearly every sample came with metadata listing a de-identified subject ID, COVID-19 status, age in years and sex. The material from the prospective study consisted of cDNA or gDNA derived from T cells, B-cell-depleted T cells, or PBMCs. Samples were obtained from the ongoing ImmuneRACE study (first 160 participants) and from about 1,300 subjects provided by 6 global collaborators. HLA class I and class II types, where available, came from metadata supplied by the sample provider rather than from assay-based typing. The paper as a whole reports these results and caveats: The quantity of clinical and demographic metadata differed by source and by participant and was supplied without curation.

The germline V gene specifies SGHVS as CDR1 and FNYEAQ as CDR2. The CDR3, cysteine through phenylalanine, is 15 amino acids long. CDR3 DNA only is kept here, 45 bases in frame from base 1. The V end gives up 5 bases and the J end 2 bases, leaving 7 bases in the junction not matched to a gene. The rearrangement joined TRBV7-6 to TRBJ1-2, with 8 bases in between that match TRBD1. This clonotype originated in a woman between 45 and 65 years old who had recovered from COVID-19. The specimen was PBMCs or T cells enriched from blood (not recorded which). The CDR3 sequence is CASSPTGQANYGYTF. DNA sequence: TGTGCCAGCAGCCCCACGGGACAGGCAAACTATGGCTACACCTTC.